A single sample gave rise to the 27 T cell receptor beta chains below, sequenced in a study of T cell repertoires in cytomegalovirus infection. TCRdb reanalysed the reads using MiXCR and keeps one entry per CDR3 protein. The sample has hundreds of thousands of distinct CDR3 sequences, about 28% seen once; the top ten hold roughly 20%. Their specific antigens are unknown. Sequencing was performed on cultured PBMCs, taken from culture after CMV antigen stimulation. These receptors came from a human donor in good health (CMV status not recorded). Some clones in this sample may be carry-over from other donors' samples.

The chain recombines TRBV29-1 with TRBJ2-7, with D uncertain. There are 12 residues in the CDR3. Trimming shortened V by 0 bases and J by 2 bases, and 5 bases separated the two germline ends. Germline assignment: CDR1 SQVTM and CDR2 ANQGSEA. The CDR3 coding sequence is TGCAGCGTTGAAGAAGGACCCTACGAGCAGTACTTC. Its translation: CSVEEGPYEQYF.

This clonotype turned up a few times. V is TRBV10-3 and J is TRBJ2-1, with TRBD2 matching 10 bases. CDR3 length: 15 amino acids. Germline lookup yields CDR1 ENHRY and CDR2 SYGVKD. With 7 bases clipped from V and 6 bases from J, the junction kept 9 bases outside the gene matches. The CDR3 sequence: CAINERGGHRNEQFF. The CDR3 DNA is TGTGCCATCAACGAGCGGGGGGGCCACCGCAATGAGCAGTTCTTC.

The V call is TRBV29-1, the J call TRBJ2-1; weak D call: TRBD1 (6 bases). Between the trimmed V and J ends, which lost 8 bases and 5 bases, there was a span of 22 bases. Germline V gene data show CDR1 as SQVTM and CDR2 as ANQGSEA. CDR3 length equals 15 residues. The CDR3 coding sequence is TGCAGCATCCACCCGGGGACAAGGATACACAATGAGCAGTTCTTC. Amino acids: CSIHPGTRIHNEQFF.

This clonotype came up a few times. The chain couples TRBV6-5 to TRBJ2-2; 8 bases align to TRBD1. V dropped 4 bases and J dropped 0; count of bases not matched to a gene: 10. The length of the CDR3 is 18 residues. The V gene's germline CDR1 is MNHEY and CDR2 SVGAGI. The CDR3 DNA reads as TGTGCCAGCAGTTCCAACCAAAGGACAGGGCCGAACACCGGGGAGCTGTTTTTT. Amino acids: CASSSNQRTGPNTGELFF.

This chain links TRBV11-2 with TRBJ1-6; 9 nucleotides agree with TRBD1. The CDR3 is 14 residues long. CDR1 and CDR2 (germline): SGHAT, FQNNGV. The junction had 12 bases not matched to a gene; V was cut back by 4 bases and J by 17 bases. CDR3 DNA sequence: TGTGCCAGCAGCTCCGGACAGGGGCGCCGGGACATCCACTTT. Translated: CASSSGQGRRDIHF. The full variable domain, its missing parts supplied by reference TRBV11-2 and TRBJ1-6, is EAGVAQSPRYKIIEKRQSVAFWCNPISGHATLYWYQQILGQGPKLLIQFQNNGVVDDSQLPKDRFSAERLKGVDSTLKIQPAKLEDSAVYLCASSSGQGRRDIHFGNGTRLTVT.

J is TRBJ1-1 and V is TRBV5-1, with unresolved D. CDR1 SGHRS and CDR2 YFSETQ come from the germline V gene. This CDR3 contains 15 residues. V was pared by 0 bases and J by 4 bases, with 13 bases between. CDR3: CASSLDPLGTTEAFF. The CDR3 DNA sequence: TGCGCCAGCAGCTTGGACCCCCTCGGAACCACTGAAGCTTTCTTT.

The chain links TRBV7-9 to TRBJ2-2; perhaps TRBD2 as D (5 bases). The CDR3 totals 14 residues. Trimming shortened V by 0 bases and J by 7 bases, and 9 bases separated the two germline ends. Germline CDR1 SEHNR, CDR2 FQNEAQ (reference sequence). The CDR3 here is CASSLAGRNGELFF. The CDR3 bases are TGTGCCAGCAGCTTAGCAGGGAGAAACGGGGAGCTGTTTTTT. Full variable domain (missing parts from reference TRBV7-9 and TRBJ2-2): DTGVSQNPRHKITKRGQNVTFRCDPISEHNRLYWYRQTLGQGPEFLTYFQNEAQLEKSRLLSDRFSAERPKGSFSTLEIQRTEQGDSAMYLCASSLAGRNGELFFGEGSRLTVL.

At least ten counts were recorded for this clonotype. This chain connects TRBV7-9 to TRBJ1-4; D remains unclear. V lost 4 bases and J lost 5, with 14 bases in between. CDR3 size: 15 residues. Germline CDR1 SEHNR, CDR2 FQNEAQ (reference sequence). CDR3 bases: TGTGCCAGCAGCTGGACGGAAGGCTTCAATGAAAAACTGTTTTTT. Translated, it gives CASSWTEGFNEKLFF.

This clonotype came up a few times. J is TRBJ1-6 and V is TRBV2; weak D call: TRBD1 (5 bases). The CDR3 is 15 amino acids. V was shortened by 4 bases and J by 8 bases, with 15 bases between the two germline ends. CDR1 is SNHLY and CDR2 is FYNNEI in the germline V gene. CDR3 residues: CASSGLGLRDSPLHF. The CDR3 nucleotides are TGTGCCAGCAGTGGGCTGGGACTCAGGGATTCACCCCTCCACTTT.

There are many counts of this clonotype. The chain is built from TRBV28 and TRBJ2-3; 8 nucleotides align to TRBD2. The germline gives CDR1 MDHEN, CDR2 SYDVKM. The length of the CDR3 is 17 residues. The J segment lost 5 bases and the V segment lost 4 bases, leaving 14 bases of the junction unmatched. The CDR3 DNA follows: TGTGCCAGCAGTTCCCTCCTACTAGCGGCTCTCGGAGATACGCAGTATTTT. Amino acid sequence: CASSSLLLAALGDTQYF.

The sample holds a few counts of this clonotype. CDR3 sequence (DNA): TGTGCCAGCACTTTCCCGGGACGGATACTACCTAACTATGGCTACACCTTC. Its translation is CASTFPGRILPNYGYTF. V usage is TRBV12-3 or TRBV12-4 and J usage is TRBJ1-2; D might be TRBD1 (5 bases). The CDR3 consists of 17 residues. Trimming pared 7 bases from V and 0 bases from J, leaving 21 bases between.

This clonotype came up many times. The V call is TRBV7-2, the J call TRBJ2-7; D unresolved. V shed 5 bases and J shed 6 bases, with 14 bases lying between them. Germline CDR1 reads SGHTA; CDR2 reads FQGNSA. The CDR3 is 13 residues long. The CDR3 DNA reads TGTGCCAGCAGCCTACGGCCTGAAGGCGAGCAGTACTTC. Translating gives CASSLRPEGEQYF.

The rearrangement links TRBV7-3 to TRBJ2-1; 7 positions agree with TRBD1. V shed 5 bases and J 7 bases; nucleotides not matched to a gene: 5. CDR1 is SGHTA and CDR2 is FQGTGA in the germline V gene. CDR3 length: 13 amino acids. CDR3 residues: CASSPDRENEQFF. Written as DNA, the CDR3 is TGTGCCAGCAGCCCCGACAGGGAAAATGAGCAGTTCTTC.

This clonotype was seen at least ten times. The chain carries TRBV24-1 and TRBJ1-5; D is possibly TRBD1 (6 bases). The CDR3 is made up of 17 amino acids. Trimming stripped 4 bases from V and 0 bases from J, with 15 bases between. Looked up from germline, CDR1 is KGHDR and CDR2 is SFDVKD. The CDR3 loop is CATSDTNQGHSNQPQHF. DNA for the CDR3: TGTGCCACCAGTGACACAAATCAGGGGCATAGCAATCAGCCCCAGCATTTT.

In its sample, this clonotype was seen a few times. Here the CDR3 reads CASSLGAGTGDTEAFF. The CDR3 region has the DNA TGTGCCAGCAGCTTAGGCGCCGGGACAGGGGACACTGAAGCTTTCTTT. The V gene is TRBV7-8, the J gene TRBJ1-1, with TRBD1 matching 10 bases. This CDR3 has 16 amino acids. Germline lookup yields CDR1 SGHVS and CDR2 FQNEAQ. Trimming took 1 base from V and 3 from J; bases not matched to a gene: 5.

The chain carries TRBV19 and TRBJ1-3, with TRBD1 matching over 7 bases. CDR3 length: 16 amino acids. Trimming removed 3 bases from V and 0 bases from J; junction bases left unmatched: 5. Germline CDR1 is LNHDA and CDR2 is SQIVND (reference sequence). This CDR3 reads CASSMAGQLSGNTIYF. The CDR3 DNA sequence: TGTGCCAGTAGTATGGCGGGACAGCTCTCTGGAAACACCATATATTTT.

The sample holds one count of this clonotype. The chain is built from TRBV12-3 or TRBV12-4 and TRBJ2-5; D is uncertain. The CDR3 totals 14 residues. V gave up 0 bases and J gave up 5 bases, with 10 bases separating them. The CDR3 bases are TGTGCCAGCAGTTTAGCTCAGGTCCCCGAGACCCAGTACTTC. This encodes CASSLAQVPETQYF.

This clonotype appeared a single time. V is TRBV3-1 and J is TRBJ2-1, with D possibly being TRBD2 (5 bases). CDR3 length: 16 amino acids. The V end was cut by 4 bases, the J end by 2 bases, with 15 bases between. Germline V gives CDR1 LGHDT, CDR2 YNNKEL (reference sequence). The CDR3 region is CASSLRSLAPYNEQFF. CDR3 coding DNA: TGTGCCAGCAGCCTCAGGAGTCTAGCACCCTACAATGAGCAGTTCTTC.

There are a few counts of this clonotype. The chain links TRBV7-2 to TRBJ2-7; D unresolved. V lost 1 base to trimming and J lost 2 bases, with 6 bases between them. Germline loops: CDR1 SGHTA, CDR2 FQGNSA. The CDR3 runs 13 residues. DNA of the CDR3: TGTGCCAGCAGCTTAGGACGAACCTACGAGCAGTACTTC. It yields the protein CASSLGRTYEQYF.

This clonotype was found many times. The chain's CDR3 is CASSPRLASSSYNEQFF. CDR3 DNA sequence: TGTGCCAGCAGCCCCCGCCTAGCGTCTAGCTCCTACAATGAGCAGTTCTTC. The chain has TRBV7-2 and TRBJ2-1; perhaps TRBD2 as D (6 bases). The V and J ends lost 5 bases and 0 bases respectively, with 17 bases between them. The CDR3 is 17 residues long. CDR1 and CDR2 (germline): SGHTA, FQGNSA. The full variable domain, completed using reference TRBV7-2 and TRBJ2-1, is GAGVSQSPSNKVTEKGKDVELRCDPISGHTALYWYRQSLGQGLEFLIYFQGNSAPDKSGLPSDRFSAERTGGSVSTLTIQRTQQEDSAVYLCASSPRLASSSYNEQFFGPGTRLTVL.

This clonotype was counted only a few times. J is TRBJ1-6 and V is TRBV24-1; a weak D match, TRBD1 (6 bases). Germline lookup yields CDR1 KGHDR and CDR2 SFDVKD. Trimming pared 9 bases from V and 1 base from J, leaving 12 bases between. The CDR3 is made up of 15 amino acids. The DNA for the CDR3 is TGTGCCACCCAGGGGAGCGGGTCCTATAATTCACCCCTCCACTTT. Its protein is CATQGSGSYNSPLHF.

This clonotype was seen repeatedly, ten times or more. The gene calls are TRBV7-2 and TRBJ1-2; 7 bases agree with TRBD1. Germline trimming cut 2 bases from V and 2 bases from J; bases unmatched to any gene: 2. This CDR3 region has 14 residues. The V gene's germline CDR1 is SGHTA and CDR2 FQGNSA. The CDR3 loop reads CASSLSTGNYGYTF. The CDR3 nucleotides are TGTGCCAGCAGCTTATCGACAGGGAACTATGGCTACACCTTC.

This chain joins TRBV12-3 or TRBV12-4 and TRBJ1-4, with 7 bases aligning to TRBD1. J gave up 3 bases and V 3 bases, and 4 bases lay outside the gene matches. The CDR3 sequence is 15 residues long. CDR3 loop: CASSFSGTANEKLFF. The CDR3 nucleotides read TGTGCCAGCAGTTTTTCTGGGACAGCTAATGAAAAACTGTTTTTT.

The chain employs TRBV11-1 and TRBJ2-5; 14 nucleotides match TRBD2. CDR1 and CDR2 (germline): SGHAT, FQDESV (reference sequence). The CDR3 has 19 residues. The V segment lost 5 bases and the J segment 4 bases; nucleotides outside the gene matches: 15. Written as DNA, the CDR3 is TGTGCCAGCAGCCCCCGGCCTAGACTAGCGGGAGGGCCCGGAGAGACCCAGTACTTC. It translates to CASSPRPRLAGGPGETQYF.

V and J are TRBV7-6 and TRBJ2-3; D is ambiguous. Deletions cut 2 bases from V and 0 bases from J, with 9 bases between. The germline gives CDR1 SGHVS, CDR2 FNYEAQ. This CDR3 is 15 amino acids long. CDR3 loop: CASSLIAASTDTQYF. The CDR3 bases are TGTGCCAGCAGCTTAATAGCAGCTAGCACAGATACGCAGTATTTT.

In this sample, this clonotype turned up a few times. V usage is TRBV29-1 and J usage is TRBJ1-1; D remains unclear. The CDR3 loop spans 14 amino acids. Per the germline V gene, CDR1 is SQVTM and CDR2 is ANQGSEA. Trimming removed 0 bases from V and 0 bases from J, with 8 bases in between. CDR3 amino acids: CSVEEDAVNTEAFF. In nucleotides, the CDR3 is TGCAGCGTTGAAGAGGACGCTGTGAACACTGAAGCTTTCTTT.

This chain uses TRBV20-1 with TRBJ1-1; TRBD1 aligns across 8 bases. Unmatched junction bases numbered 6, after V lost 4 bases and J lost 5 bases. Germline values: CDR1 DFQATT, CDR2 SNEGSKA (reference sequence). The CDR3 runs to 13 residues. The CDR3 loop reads CSATTGAWTEAFF. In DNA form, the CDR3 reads TGCAGTGCTACGACAGGGGCGTGGACTGAAGCTTTCTTT.